This T cell receptor beta chain was recorded in a study of T-cell memory formation after mild COVID-19. Germline CDR1 reads SNHLY; CDR2 reads FYNNEI. There are 15 residues in the CDR3. Trimming at V came to 5 bases and at J to 5 bases, leaving 7 bases not matched to a gene. TCRdb re-derived calls from the 5' RACE reads in MiXCR, one entry per CDR3 protein. Of fewer than 350,000 distinct CDR3 sequences in the sample, around 15% are singletons; the top ten hold more than 20%. V is TRBV2 and J is TRBJ1-5, with TRBD1 matching 9 bases. This TCR was sampled from a man aged 18 to 29 who had mild COVID-19 (a few samples of this study predate the infection). Cell type and time point are not known. Sequencing input: PBMCs or a T cell subset sorted from them (not recorded which). The CDR3 DNA is TGTGCCAGCAGTTGGGAACAGGGGGCCCATCAGCCCCAGCATTTT. This codes for CASSWEQGAHQPQHF.